This TCR beta chain was found in a study of blood T cell repertoires in COVID-19 (dated by TCRdb to the early 2020s). About the investigation overall: Samples from collaborators originated in the United States, Italy and Spain and spanned both the acute and convalescent phases of COVID-19. The prospective study material was composed of cDNA or gDNA derived from T cells, B-cell-depleted T cells, or PBMCs. Subjects who had been exposed to COVID-19, were actively infected with it, or had recovered from it provided the deeply sampled blood TCRbeta repertoires that made up the dataset. The repertoires were made available in a free public database intended to serve as a resource for research on the immune response to SARS-CoV-2. Samples were obtained from the ongoing ImmuneRACE study (first 160 participants) and from 1,000 to 1,500 subjects provided by 6 global collaborators. Nearly every sample came with metadata listing a de-identified subject ID, COVID-19 status, age in years and sex. Where available, HLA class I and class II types were taken from metadata supplied by the sample provider and were not determined by assay-based typing.

Overall study results and their limits: Clinical and demographic metadata were provided uncurated, with the amount varying by source and participant.

Counted from cysteine to phenylalanine, this CDR3 has 15 amino acids. The read is trimmed to its CDR3 DNA, 45 bases read in frame from base 1. The junction shows trimming of 4 bases on V and 0 bases on J, and the gene matches do not reach 3 bases of it. CDR1 is given as LGHDT and CDR2 as YNNKEL, both from the germline V gene (reference sequence). TCRbeta CDR3 regions were amplified from genomic DNA using the immunoSEQ Assay, a bias-controlled multiplex PCR. The study's own analysis went as follows. Nucleated cell counts per sample were estimated from amplification of reference gene primers within the assay. To quantify the absolute abundance of each unique TCRbeta CDR3 rearrangement, sequence reads were collapsed and filtered. For each sample, productive Simpson clonality was calculated by taking the square root of Simpson's diversity index across productive rearrangements. Here the immuneACCESS table is served through TCRdb, limited to in-frame sequences with V and J called. Missing clones are a known gap in these copies; in checked studies unresolved V genes cover under half, and the rest lacks a known reason. From that table come the V and J calls and clone size; the DNA was used to work out D and trimming. Present in this sample are 300,000 to 450,000 clones, more than 70% of which were seen just once. The biggest ten clones account for approximately 3% of the sample.

One collaborating source in Seattle enrolled patients while the patients were actively infected and followed the patients over time throughout the course of disease. The collaborating institutions used their own protocols to collect whole blood in K2EDTA tubes. Collaborator samples were shipped for TCRbeta analysis as frozen whole blood, isolated PBMCs, or DNA extracted from either sample type. On this clone itself: Its recognized antigen is unknown. The record has no base qualities; no much larger clone is one base away.

Recombination linked TRBV3-1 (or the pseudogene TRBV3-2) to TRBJ2-7; TRBD2 agrees with 10 junctional bases. The sample comprised peripheral blood. This receptor was identified in a woman in her thirties with COVID-19, enrolled during active disease. The CDR3 has the sequence CASSPAGGVSYEQYF. The DNA sequence follows: TGTGCCAGCAGCCCAGCGGGGGGGGTCTCCTACGAGCAGTACTTC.